Included here is one T cell receptor beta chain sequence, with context. The germline gene is not matched at one end of the junction; a read error may be the cause. Germline V lookup: CDR1 MNHEY, CDR2 SVGAGI. CDR3 length: 11 residues. TCRdb keeps only in-frame clones here, not all; method: immunoSEQ multiplex PCR. The sample carries roughly 120,000 clones, more than 85% recorded once. This sample is part of a study of control samples from healthy donors and cancer patients. The chain combines TRBV6-5 with TRBJ2-3, with D possibly TRBD1 on 5 matching bases. The sequence came from a woman aged 18-29 years in good health. The specimen sequenced was blood. CDR3 coding DNA: TGCGGGTCCAGGGTTCGTGATACGCAGTATTTT. Its translation is CGSRVRDTQYF.